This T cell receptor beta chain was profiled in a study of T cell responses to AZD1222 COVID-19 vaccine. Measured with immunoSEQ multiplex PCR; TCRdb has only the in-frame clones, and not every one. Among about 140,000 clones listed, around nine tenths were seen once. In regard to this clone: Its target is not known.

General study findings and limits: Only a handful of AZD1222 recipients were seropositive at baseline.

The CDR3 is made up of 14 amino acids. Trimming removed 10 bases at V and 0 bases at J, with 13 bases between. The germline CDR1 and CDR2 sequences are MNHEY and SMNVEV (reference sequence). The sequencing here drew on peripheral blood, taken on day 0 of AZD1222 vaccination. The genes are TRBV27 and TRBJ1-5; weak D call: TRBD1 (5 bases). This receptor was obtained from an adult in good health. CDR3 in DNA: TGTGCCACCGCCAGGGCTTATAGCAATCAGCCCCAGCATTTT. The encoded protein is CATARAYSNQPQHF.